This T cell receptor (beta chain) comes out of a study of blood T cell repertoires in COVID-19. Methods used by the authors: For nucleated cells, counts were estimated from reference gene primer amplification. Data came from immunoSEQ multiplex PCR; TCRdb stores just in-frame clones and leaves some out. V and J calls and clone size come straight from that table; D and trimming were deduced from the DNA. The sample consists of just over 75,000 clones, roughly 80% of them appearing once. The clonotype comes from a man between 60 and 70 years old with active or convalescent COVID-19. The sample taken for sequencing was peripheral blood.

The CDR3 DNA sequence: TGTGCCAGCAGCCCCGTGACAGGGAACTATGGCTACACCTTC. Its translation is CASSPVTGNYGYTF. The chain joins TRBV7-2 to TRBJ1-2, with 7 positions matching TRBD1. Germline CDR1 is SGHTA and CDR2 is FQGNSA. J gave up 2 bases and V 5 bases, and 5 bases lay outside the gene matches. CDR3 length: 14 residues.